This entry lists 21 T cell receptor beta chains sequenced from one sample in a study of metastatic and nonmetastatic thyroid tumors. MiXCR was used by TCRdb to re-call the PCR reads. Here the sample spans over 25,000 clones, roughly 3.7% being singletons. Each patient went into thyroid surgery without having received any treatment. The sample taken for sequencing was blood. The receptors were gathered from a female donor with papillary thyroid cancer or a benign thyroid nodule (not recorded which). Some clones in this sample may be carry-over from other donors' samples.

This clone appeared many times. CDR3 region: CASSPEVQGIYGYTF. DNA of the CDR3: TGTGCCAGCTCACCAGAGGTGCAGGGGATCTATGGCTACACCTTC. The chain links TRBV18 to TRBJ1-2; D is possibly TRBD1 (6 bases). The ends were cut back, 2 bases at V and 4 bases at J, with 14 bases in the middle. CDR1 KGHSH and CDR2 LQKENI come from the germline V gene. The CDR3 contains 15 residues. The full variable domain, in which reference TRBV18 and TRBJ1-2 provide the parts outside the CDR3, is NAGVMQNPRHLVRRRGQEARLRCSPMKGHSHVYWYRQLPEEGLKFMVYLQKENIIDESGMPKERFSAEFPKEGPSILRIQQVVRGDSAAYFCASSPEVQGIYGYTFGSGTRLTVV.

By sample fraction, this clone is medium-sized. J is TRBJ1-2 and V is TRBV28; D may be TRBD1 (6 bases). The CDR3 is made up of 15 amino acids. V was clipped by 2 bases and J by 2 bases, with 12 bases between them. Germline-derived CDR1 and CDR2 are MDHEN and SYDVKM. CDR3 residues: CASSLGRGLNYGYTF. The CDR3 DNA reads as TGTGCCAGCAGTTTAGGGCGGGGGCTCAACTATGGCTACACCTTC.

The chain combines TRBV6-5 with TRBJ1-5, with 7 bases matching TRBD1. Germline CDR1 and CDR2: MNHEY and SVGAGI. The CDR3 loop spans 15 amino acids. The trim removed 0 bases at V and 4 bases at J, leaving 3 bases unmatched. The CDR3 region is CASSYSWTGNQPQHF. The CDR3 DNA follows: TGTGCCAGCAGTTACTCTTGGACAGGAAATCAGCCCCAGCATTTT.

At least ten counts were recorded for this clone. This sequence joins TRBV4-1 and TRBJ1-1; 8 bases align to TRBD1. This CDR3 is built from 17 residues. With V trimmed by 2 bases and J by 4 bases, 12 bases remained unmatched. CDR1 is MGHRA, CDR2 YSYEKL, per germline. CDR3 in amino acids: CASSQYQPPGGGTEAFF. CDR3 sequence (DNA): TGCGCCAGCAGCCAATATCAGCCACCAGGGGGCGGCACTGAAGCTTTCTTT.

Turning to this clone: A much larger clone sits a single nucleotide away, making a read error possible. This chain links TRBV18 with TRBJ2-3; 11 bases map to TRBD2. Unmatched junction bases numbered 1, after V lost 3 bases and J lost 2 bases. Per germline, CDR1 KGHSH and CDR2 LQKENI. CDR3 size: 15 residues. The CDR3 DNA follows: TGTGCCAGCTCACCGACTAGCGGGATCACAGATACGCAGTATTTT. Residues: CASSPTSGITDTQYF.

This chain uses TRBV28 with TRBJ2-7; 11 bases align to TRBD2. Trimming removed 6 bases from V and 6 bases from J; junction bases left unmatched: 10. The CDR3 totals 15 residues. The germline V gene has CDR1 MDHEN and CDR2 SYDVKM. CDR3 coding DNA: TGTGCCAGCAGAATGGGACTAGCGGTAGTAGGCGAGCAGTACTTC. Translation gives CASRMGLAVVGEQYF. Full variable domain (missing parts from reference TRBV28 and TRBJ2-7): DVKVTQSSRYLVKRTGEKVFLECVQDMDHENMFWYRQDPGLGLRLIYFSYDVKMKEKGDIPEGYSVSREKKERFSLILESASTNQTSMYLCASRMGLAVVGEQYFGPGTRLTVT.

As for this clone: A much larger clone lies one base from this, so it may be a read error. CDR3 in DNA: TGTGCCAACAGCGTAGGACAGGGGTTCGGCTCCTACAATGAGCAGTTCTTC. Translating it yields CANSVGQGFGSYNEQFF. This rearrangement joins TRBV9 to TRBJ2-1, with 9 bases matching TRBD1. CDR1 is SGDLS and CDR2 is YYNGEE in the germline V gene. CDR3 length: 17 amino acids.

At least ten counts were recorded for this clone. The chain employs TRBV14 and TRBJ2-7, with 11 bases that match TRBD1. The CDR3 has 15 residues. V shed 4 bases, J shed 3 bases, and the junction held 5 bases outside the gene matches. Germline V gene lookup returns CDR1 SGHDN and CDR2 FVKESK. CDR3 DNA: TGTGCCAGCAGCCTACAGGGACAGGGGGGCTACGAGCAGTACTTC. Protein: CASSLQGQGGYEQYF.

The sample holds many counts of this clone. The chain has TRBV9 and TRBJ2-3; D unresolved. CDR1 and CDR2 (germline): SGDLS, YYNGEE. CDR3 length: 12 amino acids. Trimming took off 4 bases at V and 5 bases at J, with 8 bases between the two ends. This chain's CDR3 is CASSSRVDTQYF. DNA for the CDR3: TGTGCCAGCAGCTCGCGTGTAGATACGCAGTATTTT.

This sequence joins TRBV6-1 and TRBJ1-6; D is ambiguous. Germline CDR1 MNHNS, CDR2 SASEGT. The CDR3 has 13 amino acids. V was clipped by 7 bases and J by 19 bases, with 23 bases between them. The CDR3 coding sequence is TGTGCCAGCATGGACGTCAATAATTCACACCTGCACTTT. Protein sequence: CASMDVNNSHLHF.

There are many counts of this clone. The chain recombines TRBV4-1 with TRBJ2-7; 14 bases match TRBD2. The CDR3 sequence is 14 residues long. CDR1 and CDR2 from the germline V gene are MGHRA and YSYEKL. V lost 7 bases and J lost 5; bases outside the gene matches: 4. The CDR3 DNA sequence: TGCGCCAGCACCGGGACTAGCGGGAGCCACGAGCAGTACTTC. Translation gives CASTGTSGSHEQYF.

This clone was recorded a few times. The chain couples TRBV6-2 or TRBV6-3 to TRBJ1-5, with D perhaps TRBD1 (5 bases). The CDR3 length is 13 residues. The V end lost 7 bases, the J end lost 7 bases, and 14 bases lay between the germline ends. Germline CDR1 MNHEY, CDR2 SVGEGT. DNA of the CDR3: TGTGCCAGCAACCCCCCAGGGATCCAGCCCCAGCATTTT. Its translation: CASNPPGIQPQHF.

This chain joins TRBV10-2 and TRBJ1-2; D may be TRBD1 (5 bases). This CDR3 contains 14 residues. Trimming took 2 bases from V and 7 from J, leaving 14 bases between them. Germline loops: CDR1 WSHSY, CDR2 SAAADI. This CDR3 reads CASSERGALSGYTF. CDR3 DNA: TGCGCCAGCAGTGAGCGCGGGGCGCTAAGTGGCTACACCTTC.

This clone was seen ten or more times. The V and J genes are TRBV4-1 and TRBJ1-4, with 8 bases identical to TRBD1. The V gene end was trimmed by 0 bases and the J gene end by 5 bases; junction bases not matched to a gene: 2. Germline CDR1 reads MGHRA; CDR2 reads YSYEKL. The CDR3 contains 15 residues. The DNA for the CDR3 is TGCGCCAGCAGCCAAGACAGGGGGCGCAATGAAAAACTGTTTTTT. This encodes CASSQDRGRNEKLFF.

This rearrangement joins TRBV27 to TRBJ2-7; weak D call: TRBD1 (5 bases). The CDR3 runs 14 residues. V was trimmed by 9 bases and J by 0 bases, leaving 15 bases between them. Germline assignment: CDR1 MNHEY and CDR2 SMNVEV (reference sequence). The DNA of the CDR3 is TGTGCCAGTGGTTATGACAGAAACTCCTACGAGCAGTACTTC. Translated, it gives CASGYDRNSYEQYF.

The V and J genes are TRBV6-2 or TRBV6-3 and TRBJ2-3, with 9 bases lining up with TRBD2. Germline V gene sequence: CDR1 MNHEY, CDR2 SVGEGT. The CDR3 contains 15 residues. V dropped 8 bases and J dropped 4; count of bases not matched to a gene: 10. This chain's CDR3 is CASQRSAGGPDTQYF. CDR3 coding DNA: TGTGCCAGCCAACGGTCGGCGGGAGGGCCAGATACGCAGTATTTT.

This clone was counted between two and nine times. The chain uses TRBV25-1 and TRBJ2-2, with 11 bases identical to TRBD2. Germline V CDR1 and CDR2: MGHDK, SYGVNS. The J segment lost 8 bases and the V segment lost 7 bases, leaving 18 bases of the junction unmatched. The CDR3 extends over 18 amino acids. The CDR3 protein is CASIVHGGTSGRPGELFF. Written as DNA, the CDR3 is TGTGCCAGCATTGTTCATGGGGGTACTAGCGGGAGACCGGGGGAGCTGTTTTTT.

This clone appeared many times. The chain recombines TRBV30 with TRBJ2-1; the D gene is possibly TRBD2 (5 bases). The V end lost 2 bases, the J end lost 7 bases, and 12 bases lay between the germline ends. The CDR3 length is 13 residues. CDR1 GTSNPN and CDR2 SVGIG come from the germline V gene (reference sequence). The CDR3, as DNA: TGTGCCTGGAGTCTCCAGGACTTGAATGAGCAGTTCTTC. Residues: CAWSLQDLNEQFF.

This clone was counted a few times. This could be a read error, since a much larger clone is one nucleotide away. The chain employs TRBV5-6 and TRBJ2-5; either TRBD1 or TRBD2 may supply D (6 bases each). The CDR3 contains 13 residues. The V end was cut by 5 bases, the J end by 5 bases, with 13 bases between. The germline CDR1 and CDR2 sequences are SGHDT and YYEEEE. The CDR3 nucleotides read TGTGCCAGCAGGGATAGGGGGGTGGAGACCCAGTACTTC. It yields the protein CASRDRGVETQYF.

This clone was seen many times. It may be a read error: a sequence one base away is much more abundant. The genes are TRBV28 and TRBJ1-4; D is undetermined. This CDR3 comprises 13 residues. CDR1 is MDHEN, CDR2 SYDVKM, per germline. Trimming left V 4 bases short and J 4 bases short, with 7 bases between. CDR3: CASSSRDNEKLFF. In DNA, the CDR3 is TGTGCCAGCAGTTCCCGGGATAATGAAAAACTGTTTTTT.

This clone was detected many times. The CDR3 sequence is CASSLALVTEENYGYTF. The CDR3, as DNA: TGTGCCAGCAGCTTAGCGCTTGTGACAGAAGAGAACTATGGCTACACCTTC. The chain couples TRBV7-2 to TRBJ1-2, with TRBD1 as a possible D gene (5 bases). CDR1 is SGHTA, CDR2 FQGNSA, per germline. V lost 0 bases to trimming and J lost 2 bases, with 16 bases between them. The CDR3 extends over 17 amino acids.